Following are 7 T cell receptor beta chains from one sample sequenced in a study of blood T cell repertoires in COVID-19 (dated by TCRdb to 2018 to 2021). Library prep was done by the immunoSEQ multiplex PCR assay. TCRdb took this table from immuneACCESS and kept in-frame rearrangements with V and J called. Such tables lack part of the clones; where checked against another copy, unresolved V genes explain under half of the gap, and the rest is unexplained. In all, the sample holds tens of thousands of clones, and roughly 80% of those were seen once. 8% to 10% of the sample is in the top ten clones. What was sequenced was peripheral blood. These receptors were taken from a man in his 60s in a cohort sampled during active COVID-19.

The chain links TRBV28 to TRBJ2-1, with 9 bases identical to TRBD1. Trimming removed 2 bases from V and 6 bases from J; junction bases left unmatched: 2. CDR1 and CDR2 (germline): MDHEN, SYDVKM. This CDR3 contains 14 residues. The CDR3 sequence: CASSLGTGRNEQFF. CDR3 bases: TGTGCCAGCAGTTTAGGGACAGGGCGCAATGAGCAGTTCTTC.

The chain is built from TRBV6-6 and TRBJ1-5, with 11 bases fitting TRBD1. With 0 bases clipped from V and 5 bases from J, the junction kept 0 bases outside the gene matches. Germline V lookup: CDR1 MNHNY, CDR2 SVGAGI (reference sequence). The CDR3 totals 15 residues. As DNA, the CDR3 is TGTGCCAGCAGTTACTCGGACAGGGGGCATCAGCCCCAGCATTTT. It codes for CASSYSDRGHQPQHF.

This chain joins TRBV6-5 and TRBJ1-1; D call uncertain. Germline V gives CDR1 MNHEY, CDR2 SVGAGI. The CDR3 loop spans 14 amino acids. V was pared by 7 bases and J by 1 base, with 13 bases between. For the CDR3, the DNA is TGTGCCAGCACCCCACTAAATCAGAACACTGAAGCTTTCTTT. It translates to CASTPLNQNTEAFF.

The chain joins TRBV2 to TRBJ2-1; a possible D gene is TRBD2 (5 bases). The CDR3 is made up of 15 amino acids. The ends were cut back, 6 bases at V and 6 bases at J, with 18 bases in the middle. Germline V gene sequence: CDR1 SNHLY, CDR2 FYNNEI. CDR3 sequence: CASRELVGVGNEQFF. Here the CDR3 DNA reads TGTGCCAGCAGGGAACTAGTGGGAGTAGGCAATGAGCAGTTCTTC.

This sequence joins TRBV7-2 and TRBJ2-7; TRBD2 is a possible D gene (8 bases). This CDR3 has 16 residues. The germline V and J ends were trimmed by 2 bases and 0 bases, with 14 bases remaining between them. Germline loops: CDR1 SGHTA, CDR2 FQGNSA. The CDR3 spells CASSLSGGGLSYEQYF. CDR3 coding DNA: TGTGCCAGCAGCTTATCGGGAGGGGGCCTCTCCTACGAGCAGTACTTC.

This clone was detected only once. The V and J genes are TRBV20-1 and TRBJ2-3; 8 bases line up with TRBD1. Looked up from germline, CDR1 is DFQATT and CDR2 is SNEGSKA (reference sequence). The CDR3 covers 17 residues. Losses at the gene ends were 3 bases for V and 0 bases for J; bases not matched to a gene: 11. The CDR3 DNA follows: TGCAGTGCTAGTGGCCCATGGACAGGGTCTAGCACAGATACGCAGTATTTT. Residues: CSASGPWTGSSTDTQYF.

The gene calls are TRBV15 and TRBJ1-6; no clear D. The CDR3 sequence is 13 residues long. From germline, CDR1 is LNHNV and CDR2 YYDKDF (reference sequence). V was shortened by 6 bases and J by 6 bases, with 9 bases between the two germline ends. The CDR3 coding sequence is TGTGCCACCAGGGAGGGATCTAATTCACCCCTCCACTTT. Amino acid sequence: CATREGSNSPLHF.